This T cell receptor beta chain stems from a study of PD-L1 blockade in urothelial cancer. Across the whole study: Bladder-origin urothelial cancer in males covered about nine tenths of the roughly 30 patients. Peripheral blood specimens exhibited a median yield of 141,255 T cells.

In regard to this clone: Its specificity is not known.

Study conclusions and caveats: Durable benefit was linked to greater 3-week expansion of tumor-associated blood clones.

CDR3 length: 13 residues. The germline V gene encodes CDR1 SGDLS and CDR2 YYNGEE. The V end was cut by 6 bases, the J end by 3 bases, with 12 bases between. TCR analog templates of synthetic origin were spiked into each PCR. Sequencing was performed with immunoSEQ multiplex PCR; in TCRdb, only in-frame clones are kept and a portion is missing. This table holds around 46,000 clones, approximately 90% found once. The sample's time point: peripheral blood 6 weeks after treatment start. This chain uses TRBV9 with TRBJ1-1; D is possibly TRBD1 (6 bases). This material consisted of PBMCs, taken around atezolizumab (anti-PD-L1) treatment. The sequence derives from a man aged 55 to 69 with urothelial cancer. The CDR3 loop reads CASMGGGDTEAFF. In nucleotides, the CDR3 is TGTGCCAGCATGGGAGGGGGGGACACTGAAGCTTTCTTT.